These 30 T cell receptor beta chains were all obtained from the same sample, sequenced in a study of CD8+CD57+ T cells in acquired aplastic anemia (dated by TCRdb to between 2018 and 2020). The instrument given in TCRdb is Illumina HiSeq 2000. Profiling of TCR beta VDJ combinations and CDR3 sequences used genomic DNA as the template. Using fastp at Q25 and MiXCR, TCRdb reprocessed the public reads and kept productive beta chains. Rows with a matching CDR3 protein are joined into one entry that keeps the most common DNA and genes. For this sample there are a few hundred thousand distinct CDR3 sequences; almost 35% appear just once. Of the sample, 0.95% to 1.2% falls within the top ten clones. Sequenced material: sorted CD4+, CD8+, or CD8+CD57+ T cells (not recorded which) from PBMCs. The receptors derive from a human donor in good health, serving as a control.

This clonotype was detected a few times. V and J are TRBV25-1 and TRBJ1-1, with 10 bases fitting TRBD1. Germline-derived CDR1 and CDR2 are MGHDK and SYGVNS. V shed 5 bases, J shed 4 bases, and the junction held 7 bases outside the gene matches. The CDR3 loop spans 15 amino acids. The CDR3 loop is CASSPPTGGRTEAFF. CDR3 bases: TGTGCCAGCAGTCCCCCGACAGGGGGCCGCACTGAAGCTTTCTTT.

In regard to this clonotype: Mismatch with germline at one junction end may stem from a read error. V usage is TRBV20-1 and J usage is TRBJ2-2; D might be TRBD2 (7 bases). There are 17 residues in the CDR3. Per germline, CDR1 DFQATT and CDR2 SNEGSKA (reference sequence). The CDR3 is CSARVVGGPRGTGELLF. CDR3 sequence (DNA): TGCAGTGCTAGAGTCGTCGGGGGGCCTCGGGGCACCGGGGAGCTGCTTTTT.

The chain couples TRBV7-9 to TRBJ2-7, with TRBD1 matching 7 bases. This CDR3 has 15 amino acids. After removal of 2 bases from V and 4 bases from J, the junction contained 8 bases not matched to a gene. Germline V gives CDR1 SEHNR, CDR2 FQNEAQ (reference sequence). Written as DNA, the CDR3 is TGTGCCAGCAGCTTAAGACAGGGAAGATCATACGAGCAGTACTTC. This gives the protein CASSLRQGRSYEQYF.

Notes on this clonotype: A much bigger clone sits one base away, suggesting this may be a read error. This sequence joins TRBV19 and TRBJ2-7; TRBD2 might be the D (5 bases). The length of the CDR3 is 15 residues. The V end was cut by 5 bases, the J end by 3 bases, with 17 bases between. Germline V gene sequence: CDR1 LNHDA, CDR2 SQIVND (reference sequence). CDR3 sequence reads: CASSAVSSDYYEQYF. CDR3 sequence (DNA): TGTGCCAGTAGTGCCGTGAGCAGCGACTACTACGAGCAGTACTTC.

This chain links TRBV19 with TRBJ1-2; D unclear. Germline values: CDR1 LNHDA, CDR2 SQIVND (reference sequence). The CDR3 extends over 13 amino acids. Between the trimmed V and J ends, which lost 7 bases and 4 bases, there was a span of 13 bases. The CDR3 loop is CASKDPGRYGYTF. CDR3 bases: TGTGCCAGTAAGGATCCCGGGCGCTATGGCTACACCTTC. Combining the CDR3 with reference TRBV19 and TRBJ1-2 gives the whole variable domain DGGITQSPKYLFRKEGQNVTLSCEQNLNHDAMYWYRQDPGQGLRLIYYSQIVNDFQKGDIAEGYSVSREKKESFPLTVTSAQKNPTAFYLCASKDPGRYGYTFGSGTRLTVV.

This clonotype was observed at least ten times. This sequence joins TRBV10-3 and TRBJ2-3; tentative D call: TRBD2 (6 bases). The germline V and J ends were trimmed by 6 bases and 5 bases, with 12 bases remaining between them. This CDR3 has 13 amino acids. The germline V gene encodes CDR1 ENHRY and CDR2 SYGVKD. DNA for the CDR3: TGTGCCATCAGCCCTCCGGGGGTAGATACGCAGTATTTT. This sequence encodes CAISPPGVDTQYF.

The CDR3 sequence: CATSRDRDRGLEQYF. Written as DNA, the CDR3 is TGTGCCACCAGCAGAGACAGGGACAGGGGTCTCGAGCAGTACTTC. The gene calls are TRBV15 and TRBJ2-7, with 10 bases that match TRBD1. The V gene's germline CDR1 is LNHNV and CDR2 YYDKDF (reference sequence). Trimming took 0 bases from V and 6 from J; bases not matched to a gene: 5. The CDR3 covers 15 residues.

Ten or more counts support this clonotype. The chain combines TRBV6-1 with TRBJ1-2, with TRBD1 identical over 8 bases. The CDR3 has 13 amino acids. CDR1 and CDR2 from the germline V gene are MNHNS and SASEGT. Trimming at V came to 8 bases and at J to 6 bases, leaving 8 bases not matched to a gene. As DNA, the CDR3 is TGTGCCAGCTGGGACCGGGACAGGAATGGCTACACCTTC. It yields the protein CASWDRDRNGYTF.

In its sample, this clonotype was seen many times. V and J are TRBV7-3 and TRBJ2-3, with 8 bases aligning to TRBD2. The CDR3 has 14 residues. Germline CDR1 SGHTA, CDR2 FQGTGA. Trimming removed 5 bases from V and 4 bases from J; junction bases left unmatched: 5. The CDR3, as DNA: TGTGCCAGCAGCCTACGGGGGGGTGCAGATACGCAGTATTTT. It translates to CASSLRGGADTQYF. Using reference TRBV7-3 and TRBJ2-3 for the parts outside the CDR3, the full variable domain is GAGVSQTPSNKVTEKGKYVELRCDPISGHTALYWYRQSLGQGPEFLIYFQGTGAADDSGLPNDRFFAVRPEGSVSTLKIQRTERGDSAVYLCASSLRGGADTQYFGPGTRLTVL.

The chain is built from TRBV5-1 and TRBJ2-1, with TRBD2 matching 9 bases. CDR1 and CDR2 (germline): SGHRS, YFSETQ. Germline trimming cut 1 base from V and 4 bases from J; bases unmatched to any gene: 3. The CDR3 has 15 amino acids. CDR3 in amino acids: CASSLTSGYYNEQFF. Here the CDR3 DNA reads TGCGCCAGCAGCTTGACTAGCGGGTATTACAATGAGCAGTTCTTC.

This clonotype was seen a few times. This chain uses TRBV7-6 with TRBJ2-5; no reliable D call. The CDR3 is made up of 15 amino acids. V dropped 5 bases and J dropped 6 bases, with 19 bases sitting between them. CDR1 and CDR2 (germline): SGHVS, FNYEAQ. In DNA, the CDR3 is TGTGCCAGCAGCCTCGCCAGCAGAAGCAGACAGACCCAGTACTTC. Translated, it gives CASSLASRSRQTQYF.

Remarks on this clonotype: Just one base apart from a much larger clone, this may be a read error. The V and J genes are TRBV7-2 and TRBJ2-7; TRBD1 is a possible D gene (5 bases). This CDR3 has 11 residues. Trimming removed 5 bases from V and 5 bases from J, with 7 bases in between. Germline V gene sequence: CDR1 SGHTA, CDR2 FQGNSA. The CDR3 sequence is CASSIRDEQYF. The DNA for the CDR3 is TGTGCCAGCAGCATCAGGGACGAGCAGTACTTC.

This clonotype was counted ten times or more. In DNA, the CDR3 is TGTGCCAGTAACTGGGACAGGCAGAACACTGAAGCTTTCTTT. Amino acids: CASNWDRQNTEAFF. This chain joins TRBV19 and TRBJ1-1; 8 nucleotides line up with TRBD1. The CDR3 is 14 residues long. Germline assignment: CDR1 LNHDA and CDR2 SQIVND (reference sequence). V lost 7 bases, J lost 1 base, and 5 bases stayed unmatched.

About this clonotype: Mismatch with germline at one junction end may stem from a read error. The chain joins TRBV7-9 to TRBJ1-1; TRBD1 is a possible D gene (5 bases). Germline V CDR1 and CDR2: SEHNR, FQNEAQ (reference sequence). There are 13 residues in the CDR3. CDR3 sequence reads: CASSSYQSGEALF. The CDR3 nucleotides are TGTGCCAGCAGCTCTTATCAATCGGGGGAGGCTCTCTTT. Based on the CDR3 plus reference TRBV7-9 and TRBJ1-1, the full variable domain is DTGVSQNPRHKITKRGQNVTFRCDPISEHNRLYWYRQTLGQGPEFLTYFQNEAQLEKSRLLSDRFSAERPKGSFSTLEIQRTEQGDSAMYLCASSSYQSGEALFGQGTRLTVV.

V usage is TRBV6-1 and J usage is TRBJ2-3; the match to TRBD2 covers 11 bases. The CDR3 runs 17 residues. Germline CDR1 reads MNHNS; CDR2 reads SASEGT. The J segment lost 4 bases and the V segment lost 5 bases, leaving 11 bases of the junction unmatched. In DNA form, the CDR3 reads TGTGCCAGCAGTAAAGGGATCACTAGCGGGAGCCCAGATACGCAGTATTTT. Residues: CASSKGITSGSPDTQYF.

The chain employs TRBV18 and TRBJ1-6, with TRBD1 identical over 10 bases. This CDR3 is 18 amino acids long. Trimming took 2 bases from V and 7 from J; bases not matched to a gene: 11. Per the germline V gene, CDR1 is KGHSH and CDR2 is LQKENI. The CDR3 coding sequence is TGTGCCAGCTCACCAGAGGGACAGGGGTTTCTGCGGAATTCACCCCTCCACTTT. Translation: CASSPEGQGFLRNSPLHF.

This clonotype was seen at least ten times. The genes are TRBV11-1 and TRBJ1-1, with unresolved D. This CDR3 has 12 amino acids. Germline assignment: CDR1 SGHAT and CDR2 FQDESV (reference sequence). Trimming cost V 1 base and J 7 bases, with 7 bases left between them. The CDR3 DNA sequence: TGTGCCAGCAGCTTAGAGGTGGGTGAAGCTTTCTTT. Protein: CASSLEVGEAFF.

This clonotype was observed a handful of times. A junction end diverges from the germline sequence, so it may reflect a read error. The chain combines TRBV30 with TRBJ1-1, with D uncertain. This CDR3 is 12 amino acids long. CDR1 and CDR2 from the germline V gene are GTSNPN and SVGIG (reference sequence). CDR3: CAWSFTGTEAFF. In nucleotides, the CDR3 is TGTGCCTGGAGTTTCACGGGCACTGAAGCTTTCTTC.

This clonotype appeared many times. The V and J genes are TRBV7-2 and TRBJ2-7; D might be TRBD2 (5 bases). The V gene lost 2 bases and the J gene lost 2 bases, with 16 bases spanning the gap. This CDR3 region has 16 residues. The germline gives CDR1 SGHTA, CDR2 FQGNSA. CDR3 protein: CASSLNSWGAPYEQYF. The CDR3 DNA follows: TGTGCCAGCAGCTTAAATAGTTGGGGAGCCCCCTACGAGCAGTACTTC.

The table lists this clonotype with many counts. The V and J genes are TRBV2 and TRBJ1-2, with D hard to call. CDR1 is SNHLY and CDR2 is FYNNEI in the germline V gene. Deletions cut 5 bases from V and 0 bases from J, with 10 bases between. There are 14 residues in the CDR3. The CDR3 here is CASSPGSPNYGYTF. DNA of the CDR3: TGTGCCAGCAGTCCGGGCAGTCCTAACTATGGCTACACCTTC.

The rearrangement uses TRBV10-3 and TRBJ1-1, with D unresolved. V lost 0 bases to trimming and J lost 1 base, with 6 bases between them. CDR3 length: 14 residues. Germline loops: CDR1 ENHRY, CDR2 SYGVKD. The CDR3 is CAISESSGNTEAFF. CDR3 nucleotides: TGTGCCATCAGTGAGTCGAGCGGGAACACTGAAGCTTTCTTT.

V and J are TRBV30 and TRBJ1-6, with 7 bases aligning to TRBD1. Germline trimming cut 0 bases from V and 7 bases from J; bases unmatched to any gene: 3. The CDR3 has 14 amino acids. Germline V gene sequence: CDR1 GTSNPN, CDR2 SVGIG (reference sequence). CDR3 region: CAWSVGTDNSPLHF. The DNA of the CDR3 is TGTGCCTGGAGTGTAGGGACAGACAATTCACCCCTCCACTTT.

The CDR3 loop is CASHRGTNEKLFF. As DNA, the CDR3 is TGTGCCAGTCACAGGGGGACTAATGAAAAACTGTTTTTT. This chain links TRBV2 with TRBJ1-4, with TRBD1 matching over 8 bases. In germline, CDR1 is SNHLY, CDR2 FYNNEI. The junction had 2 bases not matched to a gene; V was cut back by 9 bases and J by 2 bases. The CDR3 is made up of 13 amino acids.

Many counts were recorded for this clonotype. The CDR3 is CASSLDANSNQPQHF. The CDR3 coding sequence is TGTGCCAGCAGCTTGGACGCTAATAGCAATCAGCCCCAGCATTTT. The genes are TRBV5-6 and TRBJ1-5; D not certain. The germline V and J ends were trimmed by 0 bases and 0 bases, with 7 bases remaining between them. The length of the CDR3 is 15 residues. CDR1 and CDR2 (germline): SGHDT, YYEEEE.

This clonotype has at least ten counts. The chain joins TRBV2 to TRBJ2-1, with 7 bases lining up with TRBD1. J gave up 7 bases and V 7 bases, and 10 bases lay outside the gene matches. The germline CDR1 and CDR2 sequences are SNHLY and FYNNEI. The CDR3 runs to 14 residues. CDR3 sequence reads: CASTDRAWVNEQFF. CDR3 in DNA: TGTGCCAGCACCGACAGGGCTTGGGTAAATGAGCAGTTCTTC.

J is TRBJ2-5 and V is TRBV9; D remains ambiguous. The V end lost 0 bases, the J end lost 5 bases, and 5 bases lay between the germline ends. Germline V lookup: CDR1 SGDLS, CDR2 YYNGEE. This CDR3 is built from 12 residues. CDR3 in DNA: TGTGCCAGCAGCGTAGATGGGGAGACCCAGTACTTC. Amino acid sequence: CASSVDGETQYF.

This clonotype has just a few counts. The chain combines TRBV20-1 with TRBJ2-7; TRBD2 aligns across 15 bases. This CDR3 spans 20 amino acids. Germline V gene data show CDR1 as DFQATT and CDR2 as SNEGSKA (reference sequence). With V trimmed by 0 bases and J by 0 bases, 12 bases remained unmatched. The CDR3 DNA follows: TGCAGTGCTAGAGATCAAATTGGGACTAGCGGGGGGTCGAGCTCCTACGAGCAGTACTTC. Its translation is CSARDQIGTSGGSSSYEQYF.

This clonotype was counted only a few times. V is TRBV24-1 and J is TRBJ2-5; weak D call: TRBD1 (5 bases). V was cut by 4 bases and J by 2 bases, with 10 bases left in between. Germline CDR1 is KGHDR and CDR2 is SFDVKD. The length of the CDR3 is 14 residues. The CDR3 coding sequence is TGTGCCACCAGTGAGCCAGGGAAGCAAGAGACCCAGTACTTC. Translation gives CATSEPGKQETQYF.

This clonotype was found many times. The chain links TRBV9 to TRBJ1-2; no clear D. V was cut by 4 bases and J by 1 base, with 11 bases left in between. Per germline, CDR1 SGDLS and CDR2 YYNGEE. CDR3 length: 14 residues. CDR3 residues: CASSPDGGNYGYTF. Here the CDR3 DNA reads TGTGCCAGCAGCCCAGACGGCGGTAACTATGGCTACACCTTC.

This clonotype showed up many times. Because the CDR3 is missing its conserved closing phenylalanine or tryptophan, this is likely a read error. No DNA is shown, since the ends of the CDR3 on it are uncertain; the CDR3 is the one TCRdb lists. V usage is TRBV5-5 and J usage is TRBJ2-3; the listed D gene, TRBD1, was not tested against the DNA. From its first to its last residue, the CDR3 has 14 amino acids. Germline V gene lookup returns CDR1 SGHKS and CDR2 YYEKEE (reference sequence). CDR3 in amino acids: CASNKELLGTQDCV.